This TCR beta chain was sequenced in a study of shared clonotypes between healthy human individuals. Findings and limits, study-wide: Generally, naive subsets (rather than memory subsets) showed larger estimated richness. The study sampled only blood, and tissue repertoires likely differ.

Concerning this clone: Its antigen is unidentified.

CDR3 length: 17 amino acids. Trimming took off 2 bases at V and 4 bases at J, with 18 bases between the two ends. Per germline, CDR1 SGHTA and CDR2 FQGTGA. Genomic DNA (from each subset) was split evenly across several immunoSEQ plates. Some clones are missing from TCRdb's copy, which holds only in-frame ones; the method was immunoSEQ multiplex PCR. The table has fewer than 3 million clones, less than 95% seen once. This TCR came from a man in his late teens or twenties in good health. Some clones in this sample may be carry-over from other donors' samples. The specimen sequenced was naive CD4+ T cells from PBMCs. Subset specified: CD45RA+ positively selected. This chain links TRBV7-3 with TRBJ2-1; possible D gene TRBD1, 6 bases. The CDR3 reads CASSLFPATGSYNEQFF. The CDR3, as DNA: TGTGCCAGCAGCTTATTCCCCGCGACAGGAAGTTACAATGAGCAGTTCTTC.